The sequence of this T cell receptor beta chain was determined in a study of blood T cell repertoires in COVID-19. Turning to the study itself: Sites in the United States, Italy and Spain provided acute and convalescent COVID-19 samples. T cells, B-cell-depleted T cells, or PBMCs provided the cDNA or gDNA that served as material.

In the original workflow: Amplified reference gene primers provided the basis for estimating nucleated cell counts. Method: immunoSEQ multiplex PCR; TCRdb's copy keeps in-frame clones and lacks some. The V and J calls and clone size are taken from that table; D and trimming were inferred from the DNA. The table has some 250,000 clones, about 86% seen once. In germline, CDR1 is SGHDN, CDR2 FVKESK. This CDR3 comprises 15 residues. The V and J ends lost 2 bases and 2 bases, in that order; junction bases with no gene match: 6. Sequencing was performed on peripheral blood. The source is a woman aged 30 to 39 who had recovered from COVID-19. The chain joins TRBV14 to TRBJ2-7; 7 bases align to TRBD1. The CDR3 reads CASSQTTGQPYEQYF. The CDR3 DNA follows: TGTGCCAGCAGCCAAACTACGGGACAGCCCTACGAGCAGTACTTC.